This T cell receptor beta chain is drawn from a study of cytomegalovirus exposure and HLA in healthy donors. Whole-study results and caveats: In vitro checks showed that three CMV-associated chains really do target CMV antigens. The sole available immune exposure information was CMV serostatus.

PCR used 60 Vbeta primers and 13 Jbeta primers. The table came from immunoSEQ multiplex PCR; TCRdb's copy has only in-frame clones and leaves some out. The profile covers approximately 180,000 clones, with roughly 86% appearing a single time and around 4.8% taken by the ten largest. The length of the CDR3 is 14 residues. V was clipped by 0 bases and J by 2 bases, with 7 bases between them. Per the germline V gene, CDR1 is SGDLS and CDR2 is YYNGEE. Unrecorded immune exposures were likely, despite nominal health at sampling. For this clone: Its target is unknown.

The clonotype originates from a girl aged 5 to 17 in good health and CMV-seropositive. The rearrangement links TRBV9 to TRBJ2-3, with a tentative D call TRBD1 (5 bases). The material sequenced was PBMCs. As DNA, the CDR3 is TGTGCCAGCAGCGTAGAGGGGAACACAGATACGCAGTATTTT. Translated, it gives CASSVEGNTDTQYF.